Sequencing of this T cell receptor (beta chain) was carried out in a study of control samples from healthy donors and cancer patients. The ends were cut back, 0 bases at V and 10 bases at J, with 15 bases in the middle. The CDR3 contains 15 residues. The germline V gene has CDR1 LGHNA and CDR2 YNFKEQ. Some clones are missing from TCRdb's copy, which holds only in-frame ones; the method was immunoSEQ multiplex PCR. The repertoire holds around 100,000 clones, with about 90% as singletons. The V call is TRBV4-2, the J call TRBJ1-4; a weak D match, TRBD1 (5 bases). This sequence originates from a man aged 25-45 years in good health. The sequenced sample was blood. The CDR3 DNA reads TGTGCCAGCAGCCAAGATGGGCAGGGATTAGGAAAACTGTTTTTT. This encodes CASSQDGQGLGKLFF.